This TCR beta chain comes out of a study of blood T cell repertoires in COVID-19. The overall study: COVID-19 samples from acute and convalescent phases originated in the United States, Italy and Spain.

Seattle patients were enrolled while actively infected and followed longitudinally. In its sample, this clone was seen once. Profiling relied on immunoSEQ multiplex PCR, and the TCRdb table lists in-frame clones only, not all of them. The sample gives fewer than 350,000 clones, approximately 87% of which show up once; 10% to 15% is in the top ten. CDR1 is LGHDT, CDR2 YNNKEL, per germline (reference sequence). With 4 bases clipped from V and 4 bases from J, the junction kept 7 bases outside the gene matches. The length of the CDR3 is 14 residues. The chain has TRBV3-1 (or the pseudogene TRBV3-2) and TRBJ2-7; 7 bases agree with TRBD2. Sequences were obtained from peripheral blood. The sequence was obtained from a woman aged 30 to 39 with COVID-19, enrolled during active disease. In nucleotides, the CDR3 is TGTGCCAGCAGCCCCCGCGGGGGTAGGTACGAGCAGTACTTC. This sequence encodes CASSPRGGRYEQYF.